The source of this TCR beta chain is a study of a mutant IDH1 vaccine in newly diagnosed glioma. About the study: Treated patients were roughly 62% male, about 38% female, mean age approximately 40 years. Study results and caveats: Immune responses induced by the vaccine were seen in around 92% of patients, spanning multiple MHC alleles.

In regard to this clone: Its antigen remains unidentified.

Produced via immunoSEQ multiplex PCR; TCRdb's table is partial and in-frame only. The table has 58,000 or so clones, roughly 80% seen once; the top ten hold 3.2%. This CDR3 has 14 residues. The germline V gene has CDR1 SGHVS and CDR2 FQNEAQ. With V trimmed by 5 bases and J by 5 bases, 6 bases remained unmatched. The time point here: week 47, end of study. Doses comprised 300 ug of mutant IDH1 20-mer peptide each, plus topical imiquimod. The donors' diagnosis was new WHO grade 3 or 4 astrocytoma that was IDH1-mutant and ATRX-lost. The source is a woman aged 50 to 60 with glioma. The V call is TRBV7-8, the J call TRBJ1-2; 9 nucleotides match TRBD1. Source: PBMCs, taken from a glioma patient whose treatment included an IDH1 peptide vaccine. The CDR3 nucleotides are TGTGCCAGCAGCCGAGGGACAGGGACGTATGGCTACACCTTC. It specifies CASSRGTGTYGYTF.